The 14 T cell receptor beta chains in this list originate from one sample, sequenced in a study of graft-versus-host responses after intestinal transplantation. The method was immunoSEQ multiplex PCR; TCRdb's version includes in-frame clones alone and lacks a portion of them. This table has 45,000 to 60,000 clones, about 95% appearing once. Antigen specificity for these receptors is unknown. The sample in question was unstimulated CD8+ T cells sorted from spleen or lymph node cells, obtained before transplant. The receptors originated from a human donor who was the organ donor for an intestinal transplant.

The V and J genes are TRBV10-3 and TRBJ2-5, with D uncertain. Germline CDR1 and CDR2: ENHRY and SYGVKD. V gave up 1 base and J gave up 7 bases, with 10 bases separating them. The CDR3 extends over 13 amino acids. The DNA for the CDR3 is TGTGCCATCAGTGAGTTACAGTACGGGACCCAGTACTTC. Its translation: CAISELQYGTQYF.

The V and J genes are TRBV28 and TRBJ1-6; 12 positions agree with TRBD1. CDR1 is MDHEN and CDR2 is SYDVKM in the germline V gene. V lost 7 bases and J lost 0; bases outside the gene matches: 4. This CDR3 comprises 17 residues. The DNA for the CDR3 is TGTGCCAGCACGGGGACAGGGGGCTCCTCCTATAATTCACCCCTCCACTTT. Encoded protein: CASTGTGGSSYNSPLHF.

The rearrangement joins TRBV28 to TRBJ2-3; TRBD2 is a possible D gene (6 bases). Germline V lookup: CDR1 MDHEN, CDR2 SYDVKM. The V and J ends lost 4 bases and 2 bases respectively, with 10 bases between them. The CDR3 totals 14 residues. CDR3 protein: CASSSWTNTDTQYF. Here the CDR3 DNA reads TGTGCCAGCAGTTCCTGGACTAACACAGATACGCAGTATTTT. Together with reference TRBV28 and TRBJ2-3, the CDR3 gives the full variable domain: DVKVTQSSRYLVKRTGEKVFLECVQDMDHENMFWYRQDPGLGLRLIYFSYDVKMKEKGDIPEGYSVSREKKERFSLILESASTNQTSMYLCASSSWTNTDTQYFGPGTRLTVL.

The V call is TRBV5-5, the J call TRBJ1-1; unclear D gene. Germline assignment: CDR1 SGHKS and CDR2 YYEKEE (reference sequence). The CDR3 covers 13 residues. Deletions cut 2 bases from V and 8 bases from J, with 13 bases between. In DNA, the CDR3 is TGTGCCAGCAGCTTAAACACGGGCCGGGAAGCTTTCTTT. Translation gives CASSLNTGREAFF.

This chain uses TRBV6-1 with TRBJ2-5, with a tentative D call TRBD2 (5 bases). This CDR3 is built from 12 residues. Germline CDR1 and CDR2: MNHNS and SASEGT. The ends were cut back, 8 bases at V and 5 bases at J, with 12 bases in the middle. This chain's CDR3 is CASGLAGETQYF. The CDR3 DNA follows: TGTGCCAGCGGACTGGCCGGGGAGACCCAGTACTTC.

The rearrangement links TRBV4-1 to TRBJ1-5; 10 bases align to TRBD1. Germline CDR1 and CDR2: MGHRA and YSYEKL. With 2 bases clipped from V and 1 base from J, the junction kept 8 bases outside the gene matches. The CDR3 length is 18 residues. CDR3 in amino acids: CASSQTPGTGESNQPQHF. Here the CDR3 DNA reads TGCGCCAGCAGCCAAACCCCGGGGACAGGGGAAAGCAATCAGCCCCAGCATTTT.

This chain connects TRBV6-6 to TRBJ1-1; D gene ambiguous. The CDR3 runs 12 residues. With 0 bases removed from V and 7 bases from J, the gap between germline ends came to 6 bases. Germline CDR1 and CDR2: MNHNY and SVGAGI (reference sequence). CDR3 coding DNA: TGTGCCAGCAGTTACTCGACCGGTGAAGCTTTCTTT. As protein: CASSYSTGEAFF.

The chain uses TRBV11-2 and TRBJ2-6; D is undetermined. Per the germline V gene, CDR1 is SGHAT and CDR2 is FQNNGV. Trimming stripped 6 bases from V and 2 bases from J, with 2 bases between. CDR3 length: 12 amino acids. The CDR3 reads CASRAGANVLTF. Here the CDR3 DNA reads TGTGCCAGCAGGGCTGGGGCCAACGTCCTGACTTTC.

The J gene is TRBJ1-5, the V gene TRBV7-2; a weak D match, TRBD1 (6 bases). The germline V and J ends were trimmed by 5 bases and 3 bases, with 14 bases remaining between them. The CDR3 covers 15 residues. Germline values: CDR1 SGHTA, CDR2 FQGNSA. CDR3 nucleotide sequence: TGTGCCAGCAGCCTCACGGGGGCAGTCAATCAGCCCCAGCATTTT. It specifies CASSLTGAVNQPQHF.

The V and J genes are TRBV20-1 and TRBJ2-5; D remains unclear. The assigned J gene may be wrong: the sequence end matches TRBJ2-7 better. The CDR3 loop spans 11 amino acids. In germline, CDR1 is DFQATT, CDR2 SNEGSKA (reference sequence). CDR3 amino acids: CSARESYEQYF. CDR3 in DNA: TGCAGTGCTAGAGAATCCTACGAGCAGTACTTC.

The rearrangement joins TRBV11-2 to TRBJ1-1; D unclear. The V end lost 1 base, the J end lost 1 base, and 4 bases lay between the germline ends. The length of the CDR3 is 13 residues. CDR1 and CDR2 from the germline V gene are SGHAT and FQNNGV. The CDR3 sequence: CASSLGQNTEAFF. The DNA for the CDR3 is TGTGCCAGCAGCTTAGGGCAGAACACTGAAGCTTTCTTT.

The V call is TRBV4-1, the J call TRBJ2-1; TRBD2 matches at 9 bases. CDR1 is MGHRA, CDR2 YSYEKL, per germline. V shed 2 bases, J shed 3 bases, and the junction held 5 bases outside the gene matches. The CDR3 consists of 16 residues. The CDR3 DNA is TGCGCCAGCAGCCAATCGACTAGCGGAGACTACAATGAGCAGTTCTTC. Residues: CASSQSTSGDYNEQFF.

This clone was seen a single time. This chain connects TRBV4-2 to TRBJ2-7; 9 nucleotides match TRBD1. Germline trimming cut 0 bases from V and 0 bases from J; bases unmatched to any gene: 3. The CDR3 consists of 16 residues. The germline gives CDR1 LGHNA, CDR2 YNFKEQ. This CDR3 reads CASSQDRTGDSYEQYF. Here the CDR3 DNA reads TGTGCCAGCAGCCAAGACCGGACAGGGGACTCCTACGAGCAGTACTTC.

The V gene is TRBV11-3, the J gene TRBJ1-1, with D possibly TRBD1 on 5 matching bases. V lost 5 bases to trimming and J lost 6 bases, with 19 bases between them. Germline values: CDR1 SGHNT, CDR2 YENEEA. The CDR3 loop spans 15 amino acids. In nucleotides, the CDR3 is TGTGCCAGCAGCCCGGGACGTCTCCAAGGCGCTGAAGCTTTCTTT. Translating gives CASSPGRLQGAEAFF.